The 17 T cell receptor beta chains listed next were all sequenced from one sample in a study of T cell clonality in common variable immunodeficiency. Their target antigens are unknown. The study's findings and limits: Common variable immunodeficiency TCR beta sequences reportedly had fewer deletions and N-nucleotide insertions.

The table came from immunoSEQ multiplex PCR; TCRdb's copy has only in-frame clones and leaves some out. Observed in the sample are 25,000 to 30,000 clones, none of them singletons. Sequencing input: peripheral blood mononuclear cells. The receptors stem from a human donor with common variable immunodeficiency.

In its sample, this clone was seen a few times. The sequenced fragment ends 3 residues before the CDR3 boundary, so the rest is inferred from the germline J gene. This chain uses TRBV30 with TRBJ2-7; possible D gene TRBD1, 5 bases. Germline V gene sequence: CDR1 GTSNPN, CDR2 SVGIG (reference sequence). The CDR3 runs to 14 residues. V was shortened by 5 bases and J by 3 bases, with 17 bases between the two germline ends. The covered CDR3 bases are TGTGCCTGGCAAGCAGGGTTGAGTCGCTACGAG. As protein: CAWQAGLSRYE. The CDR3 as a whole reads CAWQAGLSRYEQYF.

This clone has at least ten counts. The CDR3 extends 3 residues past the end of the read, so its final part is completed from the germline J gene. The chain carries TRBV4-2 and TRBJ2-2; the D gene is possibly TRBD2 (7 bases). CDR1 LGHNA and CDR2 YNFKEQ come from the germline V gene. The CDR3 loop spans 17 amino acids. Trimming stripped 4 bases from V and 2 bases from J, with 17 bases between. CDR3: CASSPPVGGPNTGELFF. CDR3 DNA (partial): TGTGCCAGCAGCCCGCCCGTCGGGGGGCCCAACACCGGGGAG.

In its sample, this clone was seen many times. This CDR3 is CASSHRRETQYF. The sequenced CDR3 bases are TGTGCCAGCAGTCATCGCCGGGAGACC. The chain uses TRBV6-2 or TRBV6-3 and TRBJ2-5; the D is unclear. The read stops 3 residues short of the end of the CDR3; the missing end is completed from the germline J gene. Germline-derived CDR1 and CDR2 are MNHEY and SVGEGT. Trimming took 5 bases from V and 5 from J, leaving 9 bases between them. The CDR3 runs to 12 residues.

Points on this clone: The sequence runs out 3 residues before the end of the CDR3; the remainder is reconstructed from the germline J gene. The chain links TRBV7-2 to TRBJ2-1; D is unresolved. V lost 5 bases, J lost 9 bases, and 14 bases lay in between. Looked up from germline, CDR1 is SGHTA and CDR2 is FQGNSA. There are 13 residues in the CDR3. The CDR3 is CASSPRFWFEQFF. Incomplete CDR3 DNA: TGTGCCAGCAGCCCGCGATTTTGGTTTGAG.

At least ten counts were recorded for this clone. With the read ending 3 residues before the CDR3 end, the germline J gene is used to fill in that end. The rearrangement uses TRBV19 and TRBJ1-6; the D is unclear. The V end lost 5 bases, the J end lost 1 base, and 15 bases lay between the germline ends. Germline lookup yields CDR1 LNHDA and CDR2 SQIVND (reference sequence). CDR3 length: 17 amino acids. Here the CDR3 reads CASSGSGIWSYNSPLHF. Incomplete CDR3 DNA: TGTGCCAGTAGTGGATCGGGTATTTGGTCCTATAATTCACCC.

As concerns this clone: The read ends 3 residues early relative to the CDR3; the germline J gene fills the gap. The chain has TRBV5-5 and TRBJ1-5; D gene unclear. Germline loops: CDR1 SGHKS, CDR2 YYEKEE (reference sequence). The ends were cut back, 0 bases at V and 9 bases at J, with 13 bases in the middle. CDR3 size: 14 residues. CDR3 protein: CASSLGFQATPQHF. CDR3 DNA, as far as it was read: TGTGCCAGCAGCTTGGGTTTTCAGGCTACGCCC.

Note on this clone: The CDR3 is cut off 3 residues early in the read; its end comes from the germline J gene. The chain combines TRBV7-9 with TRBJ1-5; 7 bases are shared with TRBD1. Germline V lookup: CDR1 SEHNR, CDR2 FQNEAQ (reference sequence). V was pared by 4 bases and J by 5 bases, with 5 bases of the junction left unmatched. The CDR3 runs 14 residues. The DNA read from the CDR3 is TGTGCCAGCAGCTCCGGACAGGCAGATCAGCCC. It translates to CASSSGQADQP. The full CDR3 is CASSSGQADQPQHF.

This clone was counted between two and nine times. CDR3 amino acids: CASGQGRGYGYTF. The covered CDR3 bases are TGTGCCAGTGGACAGGGAAGGGGCTATGGC. The chain has TRBV19 and TRBJ1-2; 8 nucleotides agree with TRBD1. The sequenced fragment ends 3 residues before the CDR3 boundary, so the rest is inferred from the germline J gene. The CDR3 runs to 13 residues. Per the germline V gene, CDR1 is LNHDA and CDR2 is SQIVND (reference sequence). V lost 8 bases, J lost 4 bases, and 6 bases stayed unmatched. Together with reference TRBV19 and TRBJ1-2, the CDR3 gives the full variable domain: DGGITQSPKYLFRKEGQNVTLSCEQNLNHDAMYWYRQDPGQGLRLIYYSQIVNDFQKGDIAEGYSVSREKKESFPLTVTSAQKNPTAFYLCASGQGRGYGYTFGSGTRLTVV.

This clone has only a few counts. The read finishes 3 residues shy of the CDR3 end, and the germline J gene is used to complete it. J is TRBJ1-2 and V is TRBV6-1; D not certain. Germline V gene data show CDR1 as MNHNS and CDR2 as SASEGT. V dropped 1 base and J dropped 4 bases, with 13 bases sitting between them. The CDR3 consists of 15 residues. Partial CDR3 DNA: TGTGCCAGCAGTGAAGATGGTAGGGTGGGCTATGGC. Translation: CASSEDGRVGYG. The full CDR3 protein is CASSEDGRVGYGYTF.

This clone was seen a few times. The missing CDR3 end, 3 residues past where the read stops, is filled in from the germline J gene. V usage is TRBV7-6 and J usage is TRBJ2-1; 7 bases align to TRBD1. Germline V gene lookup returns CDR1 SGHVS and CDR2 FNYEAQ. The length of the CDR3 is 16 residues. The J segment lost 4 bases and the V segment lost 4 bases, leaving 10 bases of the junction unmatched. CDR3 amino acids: CASSSPAGGVYNEQFF. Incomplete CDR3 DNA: TGTGCCAGCAGCTCGCCGGCAGGGGGAGTTTACAATGAG.

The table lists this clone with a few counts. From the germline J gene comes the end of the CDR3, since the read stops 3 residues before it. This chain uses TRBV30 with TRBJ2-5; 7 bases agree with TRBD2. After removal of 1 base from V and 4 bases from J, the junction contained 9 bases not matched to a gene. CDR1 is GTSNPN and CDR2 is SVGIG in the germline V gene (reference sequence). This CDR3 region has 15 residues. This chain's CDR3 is CAWSAGTTLGETQYF. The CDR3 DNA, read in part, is TGTGCCTGGAGTGCCGGGACTACCCTAGGAGAGACC. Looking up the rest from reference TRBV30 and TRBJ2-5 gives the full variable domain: SQTIHQWPATLVQPVGSPLSLECTVEGTSNPNLYWYRQAAGRGLQLLFYSVGIGQISSEVPQNLSASRPQDRQFILSSKKLLLSDSGFYLCAWSAGTTLGETQYFGPGTRLLVL.

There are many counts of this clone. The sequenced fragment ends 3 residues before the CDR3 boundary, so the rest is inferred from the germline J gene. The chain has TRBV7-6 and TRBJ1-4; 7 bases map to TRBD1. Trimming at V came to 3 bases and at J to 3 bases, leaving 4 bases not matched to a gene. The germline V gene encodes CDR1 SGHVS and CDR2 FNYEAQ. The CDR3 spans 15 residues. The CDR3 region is CASSLGQSSNEKLFF. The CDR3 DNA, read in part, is TGTGCCAGCAGCTTGGGACAGAGTTCTAATGAAAAA.

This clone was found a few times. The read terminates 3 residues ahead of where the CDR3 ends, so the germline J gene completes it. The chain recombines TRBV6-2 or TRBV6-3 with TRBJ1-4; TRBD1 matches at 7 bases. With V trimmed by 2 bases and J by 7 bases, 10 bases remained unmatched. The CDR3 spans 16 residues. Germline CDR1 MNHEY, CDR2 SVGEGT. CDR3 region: CASSYMDPGQAEKLFF. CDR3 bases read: TGTGCCAGCAGTTACATGGACCCCGGACAGGCTGAAAAA.

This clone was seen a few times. CDR3: CASSTRTGPTNYGYTF. The covered CDR3 bases are TGTGCCAGTAGTACTCGGACAGGGCCTACTAACTATGGC. The chain links TRBV19 to TRBJ1-2; TRBD1 matches at 8 bases. The read ends 3 residues early relative to the CDR3; the germline J gene fills the gap. Losses at the gene ends were 4 bases for V and 0 bases for J; bases not matched to a gene: 7. This CDR3 has 16 amino acids. Germline V lookup: CDR1 LNHDA, CDR2 SQIVND (reference sequence).

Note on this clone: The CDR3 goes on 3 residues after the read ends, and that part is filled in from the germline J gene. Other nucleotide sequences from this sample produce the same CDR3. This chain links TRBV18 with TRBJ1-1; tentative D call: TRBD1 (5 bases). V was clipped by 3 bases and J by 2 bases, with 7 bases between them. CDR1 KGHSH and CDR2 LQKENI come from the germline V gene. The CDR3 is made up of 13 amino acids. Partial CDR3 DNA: TGTGCCAGCTCACCGGGGGGTAACACTGAA. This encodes CASSPGGNTE. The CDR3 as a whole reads CASSPGGNTEAFF.

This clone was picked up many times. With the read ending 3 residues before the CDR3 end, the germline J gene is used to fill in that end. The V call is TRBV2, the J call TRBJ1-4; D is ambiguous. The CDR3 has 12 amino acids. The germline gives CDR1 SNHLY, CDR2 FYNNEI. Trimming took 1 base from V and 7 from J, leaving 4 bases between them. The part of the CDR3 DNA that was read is TGTGCCAGCAGTGAAGAGGGTGAAAAA. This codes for CASSEEGEK. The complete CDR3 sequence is CASSEEGEKLFF. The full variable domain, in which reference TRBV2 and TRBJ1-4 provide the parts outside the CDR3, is EPEVTQTPSHQVTQMGQEVILRCVPISNHLYFYWYRQILGQKVEFLVSFYNNEISEKSEIFDDQFSVERPDGSNFTLKIRSTKLEDSAMYFCASSEEGEKLFFGSGTQLSVL.

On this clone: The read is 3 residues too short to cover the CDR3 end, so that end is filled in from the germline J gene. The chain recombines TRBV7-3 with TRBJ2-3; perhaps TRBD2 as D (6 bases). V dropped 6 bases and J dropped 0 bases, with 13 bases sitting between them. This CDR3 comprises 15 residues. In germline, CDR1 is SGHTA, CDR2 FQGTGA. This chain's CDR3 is CASRRSGTSTDTQYF. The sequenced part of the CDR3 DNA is TGTGCCAGCAGACGATCCGGGACTAGCACAGATACG.